The 10 T cell receptor beta chains listed next were all sequenced from one sample in a study of identical twins. TCRdb passed the 5' RACE reads through MiXCR, listing each CDR3 protein once. The sample records about 340,000 distinct CDR3 sequences, roughly 9% being singletons. Source material: naive T cells sorted from blood. Receptors were obtained from a woman between 50 and 59 years old in good health.

This clonotype was observed at least ten times. The J gene is TRBJ2-7, the V gene TRBV7-9; unclear D gene. This CDR3 is 14 amino acids long. V lost 0 bases, J lost 2 bases, and 8 bases lay in between. Germline lookup yields CDR1 SEHNR and CDR2 FQNEAQ (reference sequence). CDR3 region: CASSLAARPYEQYV. Here the CDR3 DNA reads TGTGCCAGCAGCTTAGCCGCACGTCCCTACGAGCAGTACGTC.

The chain is built from TRBV29-1 and TRBJ2-1; 7 bases match TRBD2. J lost 2 bases, V lost 1 base, and 5 bases had no gene match. The CDR3 sequence is 15 residues long. Looked up from germline, CDR1 is SQVTM and CDR2 is ANQGSEA. CDR3 amino acids: CSVEGPGTTYNEQFF. The CDR3 bases are TGCAGCGTTGAAGGTCCAGGGACTACCTACAATGAGCAGTTCTTC.

This clonotype was seen ten or more times. The chain joins TRBV12-5 to TRBJ2-2; D is ambiguous. The V gene's germline CDR1 is LGHNT and CDR2 FRNRAP. This CDR3 has 13 residues. With 0 bases removed from V and 6 bases from J, the gap between germline ends came to 5 bases. CDR3 protein: CASGLVLAGELFF. The CDR3 DNA follows: TGTGCTAGTGGTTTGGTACTTGCCGGGGAGCTGTTTTTT.

The chain uses TRBV2 and TRBJ2-5; D perhaps matches TRBD1 (6 bases). This CDR3 is 14 amino acids long. Trimming removed 3 bases from V and 4 bases from J, with 12 bases in between. From germline, CDR1 is SNHLY and CDR2 FYNNEI. This CDR3 is CASSDWETGETQYF. The CDR3 DNA sequence: TGTGCCAGCAGTGATTGGGAGACAGGAGAGACCCAGTACTTC.

Only a few counts were recorded for this clonotype. V is TRBV4-1 and J is TRBJ1-2, with D possibly matching TRBD1 (6 bases). The ends were cut back, 3 bases at V and 5 bases at J, with 19 bases in the middle. Germline CDR1 and CDR2: MGHRA and YSYEKL. The CDR3 spans 16 residues. DNA of the CDR3: TGCGCCAGCAGCCACTTGATACAGGGAGCGGGGTATGGCTACACCTTC. Translating it yields CASSHLIQGAGYGYTF.

The V gene is TRBV25-1, the J gene TRBJ2-3, with D tentatively TRBD1 or TRBD2 (5 bases each). The CDR3 spans 16 residues. Germline-derived CDR1 and CDR2 are MGHDK and SYGVNS. The ends were cut back, 1 base at V and 2 bases at J, with 13 bases in the middle. The CDR3 DNA follows: TGTGCCAGCAGTGAATCGGGAAGGGGAGACACAGATACGCAGTATTTT. Encoded protein: CASSESGRGDTDTQYF.

The sample holds many counts of this clonotype. V is TRBV12-3 or TRBV12-4 and J is TRBJ2-1; the D is unclear. With 2 bases removed from V and 1 base from J, the gap between germline ends came to 0 bases. CDR3 length: 12 residues. The chain's CDR3 is CASSLSYNEQFF. The CDR3 bases are TGTGCCAGCAGTTTATCCTACAATGAGCAGTTCTTC.

V usage is TRBV3-1 and J usage is TRBJ2-2; 7 nucleotides agree with TRBD1. Germline V gives CDR1 LGHDT, CDR2 YNNKEL (reference sequence). J gave up 6 bases and V 3 bases, and 1 base lay outside the gene matches. The CDR3 length is 13 residues. CDR3 in DNA: TGTGCCAGCAGCCACACAGGGGCCGGGGAGCTGTTTTTT. This codes for CASSHTGAGELFF.

This clonotype was seen many times. The genes are TRBV10-2 and TRBJ2-7, with 7 bases lining up with TRBD1. J was trimmed by 2 bases and V by 6 bases; bases with no gene match: 7. This CDR3 has 14 residues. Germline values: CDR1 WSHSY, CDR2 SAAADI. The CDR3: CASRVTGTAYEQYV. The CDR3 nucleotides are TGCGCCAGCAGGGTGACCGGGACAGCCTACGAGCAGTACGTC.

This clonotype was recorded many times. The rearrangement uses TRBV29-1 and TRBJ2-7, with 10 nucleotides matching TRBD2. V lost 6 bases, J lost 0 bases, and 2 bases stayed unmatched. The CDR3 consists of 13 residues. Germline loops: CDR1 SQVTM, CDR2 ANQGSEA. CDR3 residues: CSVGLAVSYEQYF. Written as DNA, the CDR3 is TGCAGCGTAGGACTAGCGGTCTCCTACGAGCAGTACTTC.